This TCR beta chain emerged from a study of T cells in narcolepsy. Study-level findings and limits: Autoreactive clonotypes reportedly recurred in blood of same and different patients, not controls. Autoreactive HCRT-specific and TRIB2-specific clonotypes were marked in same-patient CSF-versus-blood CD4+ comparisons. Some memory CD4+ repertoires had no autoreactive clone sequences.

The repertoire was sequenced with immunoSEQ multiplex PCR; TCRdb's copy has only in-frame clones and lacks some. The table has roughly 20,000 clones, roughly four fifths seen once; the top ten hold about 4%. Worth noting for this clone: Its target is not known.

V lost 2 bases to trimming and J lost 3 bases, with 7 bases between them. Germline V gene sequence: CDR1 SNHLY, CDR2 FYNNEI. The CDR3 covers 13 residues. The chain uses TRBV2 and TRBJ1-1; no definite D call. This sequence originates from a human donor in good health. Sequenced material: memory (CD45RA-) CD4+ T cells from blood. In nucleotides, the CDR3 is TGTGCCAGCAGTGAAAACGGGTACACTGAAGCTTTCTTT. Protein: CASSENGYTEAFF.